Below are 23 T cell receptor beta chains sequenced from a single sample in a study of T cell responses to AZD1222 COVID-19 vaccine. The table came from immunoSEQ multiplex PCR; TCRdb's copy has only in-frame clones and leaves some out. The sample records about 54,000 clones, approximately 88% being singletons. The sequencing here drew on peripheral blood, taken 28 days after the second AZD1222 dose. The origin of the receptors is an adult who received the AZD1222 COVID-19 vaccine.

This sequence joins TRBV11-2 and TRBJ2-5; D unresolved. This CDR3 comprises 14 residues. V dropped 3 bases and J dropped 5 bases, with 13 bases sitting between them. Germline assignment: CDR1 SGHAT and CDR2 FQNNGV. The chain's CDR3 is CASSFGPQRETQYF. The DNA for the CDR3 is TGTGCCAGCAGCTTCGGACCGCAGCGTGAGACCCAGTACTTC.

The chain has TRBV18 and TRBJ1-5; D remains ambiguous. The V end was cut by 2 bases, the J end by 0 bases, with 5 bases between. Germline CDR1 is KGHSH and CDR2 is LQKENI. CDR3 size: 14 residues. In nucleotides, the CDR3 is TGTGCCAGCTCACCAAGTAATAGCAATCAGCCCCAGCATTTT. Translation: CASSPSNSNQPQHF.

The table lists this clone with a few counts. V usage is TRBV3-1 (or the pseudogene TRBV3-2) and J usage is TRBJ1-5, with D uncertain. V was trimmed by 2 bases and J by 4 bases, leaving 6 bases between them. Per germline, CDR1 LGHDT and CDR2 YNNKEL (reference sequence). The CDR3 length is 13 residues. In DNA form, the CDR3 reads TGTGCCAGCAGCCAAACTGGGAATCAGCCCCAGCATTTT. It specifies CASSQTGNQPQHF.

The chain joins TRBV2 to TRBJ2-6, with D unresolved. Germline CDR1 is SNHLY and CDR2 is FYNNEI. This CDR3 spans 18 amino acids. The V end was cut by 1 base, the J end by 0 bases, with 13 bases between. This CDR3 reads CASSEEWMRSSGANVLTF. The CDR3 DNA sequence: TGTGCCAGCAGTGAAGAGTGGATGAGGAGCTCTGGGGCCAACGTCCTGACTTTC. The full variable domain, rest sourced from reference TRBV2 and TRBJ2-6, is EPEVTQTPSHQVTQMGQEVILRCVPISNHLYFYWYRQILGQKVEFLVSFYNNEISEKSEIFDDQFSVERPDGSNFTLKIRSTKLEDSAMYFCASSEEWMRSSGANVLTFGAGSRLTVL.

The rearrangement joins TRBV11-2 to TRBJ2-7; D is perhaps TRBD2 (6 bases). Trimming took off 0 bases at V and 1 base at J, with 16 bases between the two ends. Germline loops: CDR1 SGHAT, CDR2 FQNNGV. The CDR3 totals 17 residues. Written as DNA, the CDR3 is TGTGCCAGCAGCTTAGAACTGGTCCGGGACTCTTCCTACGAGCAGTACTTC. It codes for CASSLELVRDSSYEQYF.

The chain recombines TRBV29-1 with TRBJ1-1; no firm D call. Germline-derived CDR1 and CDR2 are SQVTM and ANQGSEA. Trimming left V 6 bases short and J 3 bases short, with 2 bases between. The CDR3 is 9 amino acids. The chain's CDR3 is CSVDTEAFF. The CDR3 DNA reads TGCAGCGTCGACACTGAAGCTTTCTTT.

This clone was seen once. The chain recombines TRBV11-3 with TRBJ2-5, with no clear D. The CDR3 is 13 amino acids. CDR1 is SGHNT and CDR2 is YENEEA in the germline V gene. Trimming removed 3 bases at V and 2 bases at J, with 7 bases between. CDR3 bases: TGTGCCAGCAGCTTCCGGGCTCAAGAGACCCAGTACTTC. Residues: CASSFRAQETQYF.

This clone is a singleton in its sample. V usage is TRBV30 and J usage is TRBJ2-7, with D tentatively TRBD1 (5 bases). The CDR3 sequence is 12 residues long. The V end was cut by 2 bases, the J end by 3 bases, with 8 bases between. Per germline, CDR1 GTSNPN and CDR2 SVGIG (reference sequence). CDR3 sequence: CAWSPDSYEQYF. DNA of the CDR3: TGTGCCTGGAGTCCCGACAGCTACGAGCAGTACTTC. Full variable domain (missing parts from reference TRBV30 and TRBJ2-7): SQTIHQWPATLVQPVGSPLSLECTVEGTSNPNLYWYRQAAGRGLQLLFYSVGIGQISSEVPQNLSASRPQDRQFILSSKKLLLSDSGFYLCAWSPDSYEQYFGPGTRLTVT.

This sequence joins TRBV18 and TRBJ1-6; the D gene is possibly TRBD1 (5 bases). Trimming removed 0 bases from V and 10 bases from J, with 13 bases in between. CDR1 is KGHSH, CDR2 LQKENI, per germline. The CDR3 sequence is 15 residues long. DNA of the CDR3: TGTGCCAGCTCACCACCGTCGGGGGTAGTGTCACCCCTCCACTTT. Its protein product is CASSPPSGVVSPLHF.

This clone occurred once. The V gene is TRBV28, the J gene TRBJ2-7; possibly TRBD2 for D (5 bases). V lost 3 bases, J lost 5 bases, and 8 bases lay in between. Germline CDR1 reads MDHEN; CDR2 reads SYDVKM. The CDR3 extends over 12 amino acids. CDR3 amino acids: CASSLRVNEQYF. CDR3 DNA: TGTGCCAGCAGTTTGAGGGTCAACGAGCAGTACTTC.

CDR3 amino acids: CASSLYRTGGTEAFF. The CDR3 bases are TGTGCCAGCAGCTTATATAGGACGGGGGGCACTGAAGCTTTCTTT. V is TRBV7-9 and J is TRBJ1-1; D is possibly TRBD1 (5 bases). V lost 2 bases and J lost 4, with 14 bases in between. CDR3 length: 15 amino acids. In germline, CDR1 is SEHNR, CDR2 FQNEAQ (reference sequence). The full variable domain, in which reference TRBV7-9 and TRBJ1-1 provide the parts outside the CDR3, is DTGVSQNPRHKITKRGQNVTFRCDPISEHNRLYWYRQTLGQGPEFLTYFQNEAQLEKSRLLSDRFSAERPKGSFSTLEIQRTEQGDSAMYLCASSLYRTGGTEAFFGQGTRLTVV.

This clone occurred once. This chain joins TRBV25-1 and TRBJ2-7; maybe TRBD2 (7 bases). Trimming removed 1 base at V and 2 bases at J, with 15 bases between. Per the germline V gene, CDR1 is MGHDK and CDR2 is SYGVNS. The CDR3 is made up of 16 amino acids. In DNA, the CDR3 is TGTGCCAGCAGTGAATTCGGAACAGGGAGGGCCTACGAGCAGTACTTC. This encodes CASSEFGTGRAYEQYF.

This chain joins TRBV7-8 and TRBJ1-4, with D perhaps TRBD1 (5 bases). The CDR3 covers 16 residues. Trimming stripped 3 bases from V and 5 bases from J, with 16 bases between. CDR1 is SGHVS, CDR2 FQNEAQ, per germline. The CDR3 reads CASSLMGTGLNEKLFF. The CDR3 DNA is TGTGCCAGCAGCTTGATGGGTACGGGACTAAATGAAAAACTGTTTTTT.

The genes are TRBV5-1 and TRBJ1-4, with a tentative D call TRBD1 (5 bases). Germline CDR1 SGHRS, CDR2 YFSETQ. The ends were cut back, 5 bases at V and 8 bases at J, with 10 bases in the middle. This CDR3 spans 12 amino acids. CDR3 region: CASSPWGEKLFF. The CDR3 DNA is TGCGCCAGCAGTCCGTGGGGGGAAAAACTGTTTTTT.

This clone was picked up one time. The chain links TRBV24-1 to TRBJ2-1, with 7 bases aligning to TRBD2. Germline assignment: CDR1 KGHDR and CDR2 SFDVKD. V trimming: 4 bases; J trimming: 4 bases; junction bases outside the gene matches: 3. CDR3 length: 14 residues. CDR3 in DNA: TGTGCCACCAGTGAACAGCGGGATTACAATGAGCAGTTCTTC. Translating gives CATSEQRDYNEQFF.

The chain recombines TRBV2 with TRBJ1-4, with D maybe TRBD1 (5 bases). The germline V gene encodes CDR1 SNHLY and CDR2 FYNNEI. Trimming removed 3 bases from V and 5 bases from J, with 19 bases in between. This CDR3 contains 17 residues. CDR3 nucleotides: TGTGCCAGCAGTGAGGCTCCTGGCAGGGTCATGAATGAAAAACTGTTTTTT. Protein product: CASSEAPGRVMNEKLFF.

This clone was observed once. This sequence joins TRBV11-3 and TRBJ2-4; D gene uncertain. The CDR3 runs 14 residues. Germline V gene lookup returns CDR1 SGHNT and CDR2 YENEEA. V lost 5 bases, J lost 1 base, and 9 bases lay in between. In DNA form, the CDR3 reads TGTGCCAGCAGCGCCCGTGGGGCCAAAAACATTCAGTACTTC. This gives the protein CASSARGAKNIQYF. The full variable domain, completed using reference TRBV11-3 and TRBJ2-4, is EAGVVQSPRYKIIEKKQPVAFWCNPISGHNTLYWYLQNLGQGPELLIRYENEEAVDDSQLPKDRFSAERLKGVDSTLKIQPAELGDSAVYLCASSARGAKNIQYFGAGTRLSVL.

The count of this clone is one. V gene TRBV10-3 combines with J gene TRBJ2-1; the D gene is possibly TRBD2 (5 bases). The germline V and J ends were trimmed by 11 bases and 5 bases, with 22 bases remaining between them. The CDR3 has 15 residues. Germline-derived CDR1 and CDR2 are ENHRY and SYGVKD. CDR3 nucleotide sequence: TGTGCCTTGTCTCAAGGGCTAGCAGGAAACAATGAGCAGTTCTTC. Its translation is CALSQGLAGNNEQFF.

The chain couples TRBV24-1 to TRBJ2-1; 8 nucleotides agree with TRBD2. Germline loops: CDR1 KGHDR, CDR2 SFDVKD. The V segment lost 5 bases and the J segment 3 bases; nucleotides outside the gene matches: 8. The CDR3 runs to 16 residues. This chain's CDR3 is CATSATLAEFYNEQFF. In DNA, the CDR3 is TGTGCCACCAGTGCGACACTAGCGGAATTCTACAATGAGCAGTTCTTC.

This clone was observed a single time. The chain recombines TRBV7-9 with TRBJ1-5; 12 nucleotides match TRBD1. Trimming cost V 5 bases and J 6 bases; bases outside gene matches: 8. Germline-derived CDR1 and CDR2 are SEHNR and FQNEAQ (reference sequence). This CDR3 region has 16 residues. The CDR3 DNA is TGTGCCAGCAGCGCTGCCGGGACAGGGGGCAGTCAGCCCCAGCATTTT. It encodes CASSAAGTGGSQPQHF.

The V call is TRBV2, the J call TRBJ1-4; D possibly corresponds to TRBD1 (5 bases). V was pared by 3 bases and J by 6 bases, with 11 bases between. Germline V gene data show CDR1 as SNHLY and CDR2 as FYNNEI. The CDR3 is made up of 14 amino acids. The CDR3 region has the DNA TGTGCCAGCAGTGATGAAAGGGACTATGAAAAACTGTTTTTT. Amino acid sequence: CASSDERDYEKLFF. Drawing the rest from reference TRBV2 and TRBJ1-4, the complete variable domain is EPEVTQTPSHQVTQMGQEVILRCVPISNHLYFYWYRQILGQKVEFLVSFYNNEISEKSEIFDDQFSVERPDGSNFTLKIRSTKLEDSAMYFCASSDERDYEKLFFGSGTQLSVL.

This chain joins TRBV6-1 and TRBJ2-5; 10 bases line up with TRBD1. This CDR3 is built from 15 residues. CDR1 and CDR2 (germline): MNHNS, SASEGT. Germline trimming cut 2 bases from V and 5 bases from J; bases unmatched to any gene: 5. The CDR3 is CASSEPGTGEETQYF. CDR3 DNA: TGTGCCAGCAGTGAACCCGGGACAGGGGAGGAGACCCAGTACTTC.

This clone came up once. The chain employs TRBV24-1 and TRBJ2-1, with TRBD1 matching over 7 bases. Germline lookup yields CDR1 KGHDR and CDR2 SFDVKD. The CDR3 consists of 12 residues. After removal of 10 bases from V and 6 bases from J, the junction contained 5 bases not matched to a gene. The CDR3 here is CATTGWGNEQFF. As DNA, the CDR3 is TGTGCCACGACAGGGTGGGGCAATGAGCAGTTCTTC.